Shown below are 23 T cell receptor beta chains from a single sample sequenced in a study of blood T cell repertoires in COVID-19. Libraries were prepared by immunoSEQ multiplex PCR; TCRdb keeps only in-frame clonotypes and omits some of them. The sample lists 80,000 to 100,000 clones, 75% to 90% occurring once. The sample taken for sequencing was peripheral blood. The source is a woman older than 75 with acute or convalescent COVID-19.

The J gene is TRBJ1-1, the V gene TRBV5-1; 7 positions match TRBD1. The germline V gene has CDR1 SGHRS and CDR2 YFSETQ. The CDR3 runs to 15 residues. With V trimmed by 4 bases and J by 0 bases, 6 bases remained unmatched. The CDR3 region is CASSRTGQVNTEAFF. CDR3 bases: TGCGCCAGCAGCAGAACCGGACAGGTGAACACTGAAGCTTTCTTT.

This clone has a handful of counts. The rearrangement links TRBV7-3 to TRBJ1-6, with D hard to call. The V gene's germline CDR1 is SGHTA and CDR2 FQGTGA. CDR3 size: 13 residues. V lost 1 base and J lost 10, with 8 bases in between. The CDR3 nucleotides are TGTGCCAGCAGCTTAAACGATCGGTCACCCCTCCACTTT. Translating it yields CASSLNDRSPLHF.

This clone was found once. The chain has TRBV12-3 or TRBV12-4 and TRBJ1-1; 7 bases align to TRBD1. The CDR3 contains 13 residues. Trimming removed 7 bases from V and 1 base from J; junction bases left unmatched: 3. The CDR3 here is CASKGTANTEAFF. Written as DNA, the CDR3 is TGTGCCAGCAAAGGGACAGCGAACACTGAAGCTTTCTTT.

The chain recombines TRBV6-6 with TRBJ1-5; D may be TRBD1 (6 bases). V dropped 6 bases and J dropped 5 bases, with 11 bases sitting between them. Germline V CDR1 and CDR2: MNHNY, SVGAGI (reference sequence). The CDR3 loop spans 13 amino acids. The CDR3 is CASRGQSYQPQHF. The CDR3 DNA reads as TGTGCCAGCAGGGGACAATCCTATCAGCCCCAGCATTTT.

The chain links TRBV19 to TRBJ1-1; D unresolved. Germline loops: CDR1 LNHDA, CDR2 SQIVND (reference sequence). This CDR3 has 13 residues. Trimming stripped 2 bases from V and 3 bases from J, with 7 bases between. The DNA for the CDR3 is TGTGCCAGTAGTATAACCCGGGACACTGAAGCTTTCTTT. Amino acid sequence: CASSITRDTEAFF.

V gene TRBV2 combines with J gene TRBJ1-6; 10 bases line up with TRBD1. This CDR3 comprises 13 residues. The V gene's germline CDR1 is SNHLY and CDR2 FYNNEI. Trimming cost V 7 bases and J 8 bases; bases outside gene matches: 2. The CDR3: CASTGTGDSPLHF. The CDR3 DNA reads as TGTGCCAGCACCGGGACAGGGGATTCACCCCTCCACTTT. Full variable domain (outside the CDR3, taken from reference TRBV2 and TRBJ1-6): EPEVTQTPSHQVTQMGQEVILRCVPISNHLYFYWYRQILGQKVEFLVSFYNNEISEKSEIFDDQFSVERPDGSNFTLKIRSTKLEDSAMYFCASTGTGDSPLHFGNGTRLTVT.

For the CDR3, the DNA is TGTGCCAGTACCCGGGGGGGGAACACTGAAGCTTTCTTT. It yields the protein CASTRGGNTEAFF. The chain has TRBV19 and TRBJ1-1, with a weak D call TRBD1 (5 bases). Trimming took off 7 bases at V and 1 base at J, with 10 bases between the two ends. The CDR3 length is 13 residues. CDR1 is LNHDA and CDR2 is SQIVND in the germline V gene (reference sequence).

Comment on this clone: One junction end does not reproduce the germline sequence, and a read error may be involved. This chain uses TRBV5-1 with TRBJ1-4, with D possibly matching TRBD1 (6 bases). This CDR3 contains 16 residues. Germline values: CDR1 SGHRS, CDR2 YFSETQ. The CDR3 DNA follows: TGCGCCAGCAGCGGAGGAAAAGGGACAACAAATGAAAAACTGTTTTTT. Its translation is CASSGGKGTTNEKLFF.

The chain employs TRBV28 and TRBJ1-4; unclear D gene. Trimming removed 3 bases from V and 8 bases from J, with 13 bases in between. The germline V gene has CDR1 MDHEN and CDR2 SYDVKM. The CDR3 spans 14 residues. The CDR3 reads CASSFGYSGEKLFF. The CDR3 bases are TGTGCCAGCAGTTTTGGGTACAGCGGGGAAAAACTGTTTTTT.

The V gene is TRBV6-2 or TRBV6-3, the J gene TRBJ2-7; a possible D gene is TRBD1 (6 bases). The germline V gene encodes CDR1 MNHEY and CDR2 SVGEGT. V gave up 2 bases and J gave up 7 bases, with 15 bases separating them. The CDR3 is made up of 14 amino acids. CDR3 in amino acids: CASSYPTQGGEQYF. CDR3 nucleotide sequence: TGTGCCAGCAGTTACCCAACACAGGGTGGTGAGCAGTACTTC.

The CDR3 protein is CSALAADTQYF. For the CDR3, the DNA is TGCAGTGCACTAGCGGCGGATACGCAGTATTTT. The V call is TRBV20-1, the J call TRBJ2-3; 8 bases match TRBD2. Germline assignment: CDR1 DFQATT and CDR2 SNEGSKA (reference sequence). The CDR3 totals 11 residues. The V segment lost 6 bases and the J segment 6 bases; nucleotides outside the gene matches: 2.

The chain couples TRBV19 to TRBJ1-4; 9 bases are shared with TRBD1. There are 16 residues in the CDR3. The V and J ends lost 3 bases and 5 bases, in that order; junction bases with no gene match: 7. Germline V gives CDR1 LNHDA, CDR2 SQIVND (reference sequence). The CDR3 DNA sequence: TGTGCCAGTAGTATGGGCTCGGGGACAGGGAATGAAAAACTGTTTTTT. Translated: CASSMGSGTGNEKLFF. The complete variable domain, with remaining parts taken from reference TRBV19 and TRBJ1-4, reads DGGITQSPKYLFRKEGQNVTLSCEQNLNHDAMYWYRQDPGQGLRLIYYSQIVNDFQKGDIAEGYSVSREKKESFPLTVTSAQKNPTAFYLCASSMGSGTGNEKLFFGSGTQLSVL.

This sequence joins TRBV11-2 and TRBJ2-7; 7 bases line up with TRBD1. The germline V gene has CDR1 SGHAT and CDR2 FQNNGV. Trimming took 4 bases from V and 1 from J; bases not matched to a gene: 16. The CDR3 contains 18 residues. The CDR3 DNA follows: TGTGCCAGCAGCTGGGTGAAGGGACAGCCAAAGGGGTCCTACGAGCAGTACTTC. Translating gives CASSWVKGQPKGSYEQYF.

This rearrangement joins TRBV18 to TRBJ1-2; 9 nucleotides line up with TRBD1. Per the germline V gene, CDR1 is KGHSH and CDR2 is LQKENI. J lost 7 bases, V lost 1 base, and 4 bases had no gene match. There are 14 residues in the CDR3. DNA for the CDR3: TGTGCCAGCTCACCACAGGACAGGGGAGGTGGCTACACCTTC. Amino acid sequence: CASSPQDRGGGYTF. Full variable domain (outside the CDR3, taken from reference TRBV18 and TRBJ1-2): NAGVMQNPRHLVRRRGQEARLRCSPMKGHSHVYWYRQLPEEGLKFMVYLQKENIIDESGMPKERFSAEFPKEGPSILRIQQVVRGDSAAYFCASSPQDRGGGYTFGSGTRLTVV.

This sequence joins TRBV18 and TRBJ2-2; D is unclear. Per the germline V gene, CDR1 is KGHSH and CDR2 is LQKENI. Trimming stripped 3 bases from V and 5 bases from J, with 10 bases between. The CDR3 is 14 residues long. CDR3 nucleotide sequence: TGTGCCAGCTCACCCCCAGCCAGGACCGGGGAGCTGTTTTTT. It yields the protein CASSPPARTGELFF.

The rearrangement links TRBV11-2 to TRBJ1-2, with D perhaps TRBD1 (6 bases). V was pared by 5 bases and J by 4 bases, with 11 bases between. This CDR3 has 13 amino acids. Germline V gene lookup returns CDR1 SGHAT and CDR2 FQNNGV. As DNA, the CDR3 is TGTGCCAGCAGCCCTGGACAGTCCTATGGCTACACCTTC. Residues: CASSPGQSYGYTF.

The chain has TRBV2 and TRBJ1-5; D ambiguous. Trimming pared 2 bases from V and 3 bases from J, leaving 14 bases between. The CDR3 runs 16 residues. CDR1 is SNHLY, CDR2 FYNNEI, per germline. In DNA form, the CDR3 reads TGTGCCAGCAGTGAAAGCCCAGGACGGGACAATCAGCCCCAGCATTTT. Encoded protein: CASSESPGRDNQPQHF.

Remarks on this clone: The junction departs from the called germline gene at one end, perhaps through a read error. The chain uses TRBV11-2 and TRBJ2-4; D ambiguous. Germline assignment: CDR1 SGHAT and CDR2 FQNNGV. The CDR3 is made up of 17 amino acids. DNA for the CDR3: TGTGCCAGCAGCCAACTCCCCGATTTATTAGCCAAAAACATTCAGTACTTT. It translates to CASSQLPDLLAKNIQYF.

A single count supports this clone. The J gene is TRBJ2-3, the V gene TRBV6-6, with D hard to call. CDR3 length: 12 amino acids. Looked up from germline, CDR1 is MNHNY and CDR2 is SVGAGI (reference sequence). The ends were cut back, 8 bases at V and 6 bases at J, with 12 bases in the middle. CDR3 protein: CASSLFGDTQYF. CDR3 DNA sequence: TGTGCCAGCTCCCTCTTCGGGGATACGCAGTATTTT.

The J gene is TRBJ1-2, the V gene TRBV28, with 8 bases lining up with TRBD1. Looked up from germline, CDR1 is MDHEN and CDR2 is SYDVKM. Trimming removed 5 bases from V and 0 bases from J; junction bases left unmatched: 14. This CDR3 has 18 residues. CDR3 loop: CASSPKPARQGPNYGYTF. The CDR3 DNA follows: TGTGCCAGCAGTCCCAAGCCCGCTCGACAGGGGCCTAACTATGGCTACACCTTC.

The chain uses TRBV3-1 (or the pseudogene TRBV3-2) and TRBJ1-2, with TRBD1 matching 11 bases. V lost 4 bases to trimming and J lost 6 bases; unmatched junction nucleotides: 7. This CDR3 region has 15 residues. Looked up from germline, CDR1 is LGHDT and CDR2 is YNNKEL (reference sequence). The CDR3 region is CASSPDRGRGDGYTF. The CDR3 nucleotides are TGTGCCAGCAGCCCGGACAGGGGGCGCGGGGATGGCTACACCTTC.

The CDR3 here is CASSPVGQRNSPLHF. The CDR3 DNA sequence: TGTGCCAGCTCACCGGTGGGACAGAGGAATTCACCCCTCCACTTT. The gene calls are TRBV18 and TRBJ1-6; 7 nucleotides match TRBD1. Per germline, CDR1 KGHSH and CDR2 LQKENI. J gave up 7 bases and V 3 bases, and 6 bases lay outside the gene matches. The CDR3 has 15 residues.

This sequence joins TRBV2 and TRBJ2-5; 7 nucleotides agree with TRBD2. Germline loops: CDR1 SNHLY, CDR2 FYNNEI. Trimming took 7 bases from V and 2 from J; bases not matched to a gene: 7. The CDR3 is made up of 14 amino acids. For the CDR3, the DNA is TGTGCCAGCAAACGGGGGGTCCTTCAAGAGACCCAGTACTTC. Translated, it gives CASKRGVLQETQYF.